This T cell receptor beta chain stems from a study of regulatory T cells in long-lasting Graves disease. Study-wide background: Persistent Graves' disease meant over 5 years of antithyroid drugs with positive TSH receptor antibodies.

Time point described: persistent/refractory GD, antithyroid drugs over 5 years with positive TRAb. From PBMCs, RNA was extracted and then used to make the TCR library. A remark on this clonotype: Its specificity is unknown.

According to the study, TCR beta libraries were built with iRepertoire HTBI primers and CDR3-region Arm-PCR. TCRdb called the multiplex PCR reads again in MiXCR, with one record for every CDR3 protein. The sample has a few hundred thousand distinct CDR3 sequences, around 22% seen once. Trimming shortened V by 8 bases and J by 2 bases, and 17 bases separated the two germline ends. Germline V gene sequence: CDR1 LNHDA, CDR2 SQIVND (reference sequence). The CDR3 sequence is 15 residues long. Regarding the study as a whole: Persistent disease preferred TRBV28, TRBJ1-2 and TRBJ2-5; new disease, TRBV20-1 and TRBJ2-1. Persistent Graves' cases showed lower TCR diversity than newly diagnosed cases. Persistent patients shared more public clonotypes (roughly 2,800) than new patients (about 1,000).

This clonotype was sampled from a female donor with Graves disease. The V and J genes are TRBV19 and TRBJ2-3; D possibly corresponds to TRBD2 (6 bases). The material sequenced was peripheral blood mononuclear cells (PBMCs), taken when the disease was refractory, from a patient treated with antithyroid drugs. The DNA of the CDR3 is TGTGCCAGTCGGGCGGGATCTTCGCACACAGATACGCAGTATTTT. As protein: CASRAGSSHTDTQYF.